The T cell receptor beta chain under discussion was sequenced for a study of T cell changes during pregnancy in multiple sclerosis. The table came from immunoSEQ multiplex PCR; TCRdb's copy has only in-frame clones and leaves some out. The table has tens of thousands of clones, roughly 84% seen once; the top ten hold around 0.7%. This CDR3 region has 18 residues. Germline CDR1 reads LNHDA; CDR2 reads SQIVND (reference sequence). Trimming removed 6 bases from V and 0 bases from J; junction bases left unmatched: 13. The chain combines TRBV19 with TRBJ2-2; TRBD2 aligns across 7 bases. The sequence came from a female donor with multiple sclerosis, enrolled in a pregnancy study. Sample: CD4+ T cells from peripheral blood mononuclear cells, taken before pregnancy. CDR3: CASRLGGRGNANTGELFF. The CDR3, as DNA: TGTGCCAGTAGATTGGGTGGGCGGGGGAACGCGAACACCGGGGAGCTGTTTTTT.